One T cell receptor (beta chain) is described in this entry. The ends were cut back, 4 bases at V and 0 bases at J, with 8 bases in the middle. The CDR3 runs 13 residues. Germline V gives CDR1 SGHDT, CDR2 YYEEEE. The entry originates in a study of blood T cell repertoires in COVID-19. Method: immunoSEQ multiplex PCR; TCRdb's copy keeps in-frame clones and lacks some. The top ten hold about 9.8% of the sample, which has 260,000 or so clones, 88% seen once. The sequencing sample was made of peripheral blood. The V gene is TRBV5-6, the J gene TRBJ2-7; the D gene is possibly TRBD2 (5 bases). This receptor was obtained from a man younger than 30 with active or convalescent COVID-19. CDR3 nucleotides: TGTGCCAGCAGCGAAGGGAGCTCCTACGAGCAGTACTTC. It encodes CASSEGSSYEQYF. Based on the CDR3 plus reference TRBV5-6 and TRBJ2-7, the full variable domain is DAGVTQSPTHLIKTRGQQVTLRCSPKSGHDTVSWYQQALGQGPQFIFQYYEEEERQRGNFPDRFSGHQFPNYSSELNVNALLLGDSALYLCASSEGSSYEQYFGPGTRLTVT.